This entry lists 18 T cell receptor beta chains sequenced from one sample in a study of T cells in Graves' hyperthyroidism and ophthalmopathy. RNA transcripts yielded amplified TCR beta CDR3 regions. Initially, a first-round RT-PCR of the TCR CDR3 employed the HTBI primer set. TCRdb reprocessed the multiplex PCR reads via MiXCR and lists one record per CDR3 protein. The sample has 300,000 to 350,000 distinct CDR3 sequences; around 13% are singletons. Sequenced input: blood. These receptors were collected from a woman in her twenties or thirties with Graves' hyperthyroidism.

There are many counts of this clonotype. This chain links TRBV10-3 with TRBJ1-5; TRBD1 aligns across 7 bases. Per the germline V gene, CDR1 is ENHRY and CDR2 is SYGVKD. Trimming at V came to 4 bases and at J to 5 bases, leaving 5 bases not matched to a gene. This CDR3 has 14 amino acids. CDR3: CAISGRDRDQPQHF. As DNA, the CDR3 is TGTGCCATCAGTGGCCGGGACAGAGATCAGCCCCAGCATTTT.

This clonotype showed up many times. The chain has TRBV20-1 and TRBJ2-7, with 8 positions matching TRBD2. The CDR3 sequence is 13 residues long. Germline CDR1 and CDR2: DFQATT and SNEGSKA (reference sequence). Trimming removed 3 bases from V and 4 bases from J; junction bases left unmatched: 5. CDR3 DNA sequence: TGCAGTGCTAGGGATACTAGCGGATACGAGCAGTACTTC. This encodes CSARDTSGYEQYF.

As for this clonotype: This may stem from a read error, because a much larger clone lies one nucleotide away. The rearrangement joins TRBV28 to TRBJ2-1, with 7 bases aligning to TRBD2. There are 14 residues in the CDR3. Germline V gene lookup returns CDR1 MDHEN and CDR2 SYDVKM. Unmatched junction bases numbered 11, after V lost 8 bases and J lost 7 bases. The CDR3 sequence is CASAGISGFNEQFF. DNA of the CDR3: TGTGCCAGCGCCGGGATTAGCGGGTTTAATGAGCAGTTCTTC. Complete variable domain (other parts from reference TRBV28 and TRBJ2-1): DVKVTQSSRYLVKRTGEKVFLECVQDMDHENMFWYRQDPGLGLRLIYFSYDVKMKEKGDIPEGYSVSREKKERFSLILESASTNQTSMYLCASAGISGFNEQFFGPGTRLTVL.

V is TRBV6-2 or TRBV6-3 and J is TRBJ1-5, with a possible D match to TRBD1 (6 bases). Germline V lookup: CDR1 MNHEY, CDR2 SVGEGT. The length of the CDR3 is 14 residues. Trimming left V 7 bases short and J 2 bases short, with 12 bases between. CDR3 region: CASKDPGGNQPQHF. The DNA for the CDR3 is TGTGCCAGCAAGGACCCAGGGGGCAATCAGCCCCAGCATTTT.

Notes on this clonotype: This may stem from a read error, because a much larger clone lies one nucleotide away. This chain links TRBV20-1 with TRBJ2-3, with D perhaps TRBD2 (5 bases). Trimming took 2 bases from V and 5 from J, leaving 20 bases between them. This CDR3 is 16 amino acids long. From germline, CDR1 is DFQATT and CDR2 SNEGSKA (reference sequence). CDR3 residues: CSARYTWASLEDTQYF. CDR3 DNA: TGCAGTGCTAGATACACCTGGGCTAGCCTCGAAGATACGCAGTATTTT.

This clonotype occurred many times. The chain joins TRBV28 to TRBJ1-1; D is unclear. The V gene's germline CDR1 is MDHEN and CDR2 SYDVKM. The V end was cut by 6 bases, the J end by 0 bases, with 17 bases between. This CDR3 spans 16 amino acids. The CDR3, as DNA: TGTGCCAGCAGCCGCCCAAGAATCAGTATGAACACTGAAGCTTTCTTT. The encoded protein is CASSRPRISMNTEAFF.

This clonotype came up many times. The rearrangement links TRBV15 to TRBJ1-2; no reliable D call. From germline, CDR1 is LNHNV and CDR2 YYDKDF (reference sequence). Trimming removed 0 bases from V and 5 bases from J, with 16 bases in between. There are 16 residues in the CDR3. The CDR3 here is CATSRDVVSARYGYTF. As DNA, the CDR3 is TGTGCCACCAGCAGAGATGTGGTGTCTGCGAGATATGGCTACACCTTC.

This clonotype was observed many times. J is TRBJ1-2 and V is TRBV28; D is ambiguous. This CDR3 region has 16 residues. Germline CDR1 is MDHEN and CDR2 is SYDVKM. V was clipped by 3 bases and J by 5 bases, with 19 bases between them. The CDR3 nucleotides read TGTGCCAGCAGTTTGGGTCCAGTAATGGCGGGTTATGGCTACACCTTC. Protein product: CASSLGPVMAGYGYTF.

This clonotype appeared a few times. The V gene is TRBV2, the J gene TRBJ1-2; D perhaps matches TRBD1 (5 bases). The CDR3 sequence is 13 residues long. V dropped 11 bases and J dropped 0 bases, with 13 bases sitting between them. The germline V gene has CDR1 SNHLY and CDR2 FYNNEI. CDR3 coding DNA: TGTGCCCAAAGCAGGGAAGCTAACTATGGCTACACCTTC. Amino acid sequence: CAQSREANYGYTF.

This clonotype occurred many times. As DNA, the CDR3 is TGTGCTAGTGGTTTCCTCCGGGACGGCACCGGGGAGCTGTTTTTT. Translating it yields CASGFLRDGTGELFF. J is TRBJ2-2 and V is TRBV12-5; tentatively, D is TRBD1 or TRBD2 (5 bases each). V gave up 3 bases and J gave up 4 bases, with 12 bases separating them. Germline values: CDR1 LGHNT, CDR2 FRNRAP. The CDR3 contains 15 residues.

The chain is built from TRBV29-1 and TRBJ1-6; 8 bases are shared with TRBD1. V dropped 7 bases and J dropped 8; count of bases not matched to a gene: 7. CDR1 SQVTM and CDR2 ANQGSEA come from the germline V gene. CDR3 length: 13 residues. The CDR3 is CSARTGNYSPLHF. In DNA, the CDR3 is TGCAGCGCCAGGACAGGGAACTATTCACCCCTCCACTTT.

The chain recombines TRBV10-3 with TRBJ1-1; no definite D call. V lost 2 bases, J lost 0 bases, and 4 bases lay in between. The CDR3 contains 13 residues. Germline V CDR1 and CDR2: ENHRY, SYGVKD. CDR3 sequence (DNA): TGTGCCATCAGTGAGGGAGTGAACACTGAAGCTTTCTTT. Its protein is CAISEGVNTEAFF.

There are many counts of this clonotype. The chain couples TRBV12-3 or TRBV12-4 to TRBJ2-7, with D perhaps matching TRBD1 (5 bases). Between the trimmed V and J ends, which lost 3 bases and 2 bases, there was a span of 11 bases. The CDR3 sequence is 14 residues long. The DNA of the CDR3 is TGTGCCAGCAGTTTTGGCAGGGAACCCTACGAGCAGTACTTC. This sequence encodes CASSFGREPYEQYF.

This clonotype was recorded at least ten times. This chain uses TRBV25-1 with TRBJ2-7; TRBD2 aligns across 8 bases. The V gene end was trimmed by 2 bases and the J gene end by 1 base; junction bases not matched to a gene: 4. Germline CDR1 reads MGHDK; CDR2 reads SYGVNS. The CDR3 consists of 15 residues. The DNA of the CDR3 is TGTGCCAGCAGTGAACCCGGGGGGGGATCCTACGAGCAGTACTTC. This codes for CASSEPGGGSYEQYF.

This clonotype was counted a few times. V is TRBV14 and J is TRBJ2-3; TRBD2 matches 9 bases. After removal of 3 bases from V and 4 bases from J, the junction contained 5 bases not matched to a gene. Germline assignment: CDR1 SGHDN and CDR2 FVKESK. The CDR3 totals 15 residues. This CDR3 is CASSHVAGVPDTQYF. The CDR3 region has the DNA TGTGCCAGCAGCCATGTAGCGGGAGTCCCAGATACGCAGTATTTT.

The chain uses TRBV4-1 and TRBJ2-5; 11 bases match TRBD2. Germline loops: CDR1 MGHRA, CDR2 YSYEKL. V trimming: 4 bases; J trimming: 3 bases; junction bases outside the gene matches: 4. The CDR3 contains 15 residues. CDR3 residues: CASSPTSGMEETQYF. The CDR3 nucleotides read TGCGCCAGCAGCCCGACTAGCGGGATGGAAGAGACCCAGTACTTC.

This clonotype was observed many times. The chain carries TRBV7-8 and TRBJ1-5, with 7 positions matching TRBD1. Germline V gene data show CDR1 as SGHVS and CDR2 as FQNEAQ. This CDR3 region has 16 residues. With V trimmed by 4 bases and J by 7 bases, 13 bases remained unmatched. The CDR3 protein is CASSSSRTGQGQPQHF. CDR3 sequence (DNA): TGTGCCAGCAGCTCTAGCCGGACAGGCCAGGGGCAGCCCCAGCATTTT.

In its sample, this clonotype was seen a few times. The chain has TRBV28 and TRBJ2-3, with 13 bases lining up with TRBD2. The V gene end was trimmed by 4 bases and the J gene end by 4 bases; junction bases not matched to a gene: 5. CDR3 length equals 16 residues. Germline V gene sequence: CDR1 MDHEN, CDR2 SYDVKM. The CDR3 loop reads CASSSRLAGGSDTQYF. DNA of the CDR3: TGTGCCAGCAGTTCCCGACTAGCGGGAGGATCAGATACGCAGTATTTT.